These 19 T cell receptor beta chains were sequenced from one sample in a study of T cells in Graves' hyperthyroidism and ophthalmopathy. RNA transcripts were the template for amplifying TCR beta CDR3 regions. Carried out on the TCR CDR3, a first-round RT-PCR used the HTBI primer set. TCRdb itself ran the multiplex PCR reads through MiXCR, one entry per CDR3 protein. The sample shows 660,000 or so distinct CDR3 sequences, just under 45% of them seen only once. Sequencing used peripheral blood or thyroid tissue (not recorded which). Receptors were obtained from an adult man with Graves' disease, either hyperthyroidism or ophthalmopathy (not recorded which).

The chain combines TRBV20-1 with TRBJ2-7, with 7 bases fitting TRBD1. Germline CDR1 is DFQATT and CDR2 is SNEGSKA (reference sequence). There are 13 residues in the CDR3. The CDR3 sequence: CSTGQVPSYEQYF. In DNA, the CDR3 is TGCAGCACAGGACAGGTTCCGTCCTACGAGCAGTACTTC.

As DNA, the CDR3 is TGTGCCATCAGCCGGGACAGGGGCCCAGGAAACACCATATATTTT. As protein: CAISRDRGPGNTIYF. V is TRBV10-3 and J is TRBJ1-3; 10 nucleotides agree with TRBD1. Germline values: CDR1 ENHRY, CDR2 SYGVKD. J gave up 4 bases and V 6 bases, and 6 bases lay outside the gene matches. This CDR3 has 15 amino acids.

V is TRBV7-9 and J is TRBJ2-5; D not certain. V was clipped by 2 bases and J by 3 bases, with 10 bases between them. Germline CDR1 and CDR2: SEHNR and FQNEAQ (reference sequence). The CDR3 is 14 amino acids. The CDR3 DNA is TGTGCCAGCAGCTTACTACTGGATGAAGAGACCCAGTACTTC. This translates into CASSLLLDEETQYF. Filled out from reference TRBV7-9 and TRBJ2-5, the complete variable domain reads DTGVSQNPRHKITKRGQNVTFRCDPISEHNRLYWYRQTLGQGPEFLTYFQNEAQLEKSRLLSDRFSAERPKGSFSTLEIQRTEQGDSAMYLCASSLLLDEETQYFGPGTRLLVL.

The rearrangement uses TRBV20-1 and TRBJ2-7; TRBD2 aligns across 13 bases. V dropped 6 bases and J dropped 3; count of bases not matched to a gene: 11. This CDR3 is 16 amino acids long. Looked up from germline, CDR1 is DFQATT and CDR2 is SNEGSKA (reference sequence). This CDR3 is CSAPSGTSGVFYEQYF. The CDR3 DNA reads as TGCAGTGCGCCATCCGGGACTAGCGGGGTGTTCTACGAGCAGTACTTC.

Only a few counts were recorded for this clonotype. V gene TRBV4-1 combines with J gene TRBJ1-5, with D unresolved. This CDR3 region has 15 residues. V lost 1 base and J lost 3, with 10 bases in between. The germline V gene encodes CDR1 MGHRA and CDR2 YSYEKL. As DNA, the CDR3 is TGCGCCAGCAGCCAAGGAGGCAGTTCCAATCAGCCCCAGCATTTT. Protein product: CASSQGGSSNQPQHF.

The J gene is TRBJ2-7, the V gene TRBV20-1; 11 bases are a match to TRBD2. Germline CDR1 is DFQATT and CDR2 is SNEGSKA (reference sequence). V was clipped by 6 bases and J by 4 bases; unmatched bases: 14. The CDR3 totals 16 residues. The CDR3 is CSASGSGRAGSYEQYF. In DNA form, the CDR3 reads TGCAGTGCCAGCGGTAGCGGGAGGGCCGGGTCGTACGAGCAGTACTTC.

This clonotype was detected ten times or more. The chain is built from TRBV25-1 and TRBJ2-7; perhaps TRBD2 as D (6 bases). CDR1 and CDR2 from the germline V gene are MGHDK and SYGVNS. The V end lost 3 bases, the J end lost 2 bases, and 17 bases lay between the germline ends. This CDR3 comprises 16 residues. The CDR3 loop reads CASSEVRGTVTYEQYF. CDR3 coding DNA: TGTGCCAGCAGTGAGGTTCGCGGGACGGTAACCTACGAGCAGTACTTC.

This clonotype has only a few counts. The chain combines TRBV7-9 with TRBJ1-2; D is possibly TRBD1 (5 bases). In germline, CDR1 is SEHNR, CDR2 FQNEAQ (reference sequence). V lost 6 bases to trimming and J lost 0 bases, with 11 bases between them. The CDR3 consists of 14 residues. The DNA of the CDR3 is TGTGCCAGCAGTAAGACAGTAACTAACTATGGCTACACCTTC. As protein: CASSKTVTNYGYTF.

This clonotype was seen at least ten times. As DNA, the CDR3 is TGTGCCACCAGTGATTACCACCGAACCTACGAGCAGTACTTC. It encodes CATSDYHRTYEQYF. V usage is TRBV24-1 and J usage is TRBJ2-7, with no clear D. This CDR3 is 14 amino acids long. V was pared by 2 bases and J by 2 bases, with 9 bases between. Germline V lookup: CDR1 KGHDR, CDR2 SFDVKD.

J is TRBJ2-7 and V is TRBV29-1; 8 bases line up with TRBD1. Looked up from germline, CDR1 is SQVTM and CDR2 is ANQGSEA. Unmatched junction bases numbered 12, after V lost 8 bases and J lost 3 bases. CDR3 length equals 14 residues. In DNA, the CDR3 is TGCAGCTCGACCAGGACAGGGCGGAACTACGAGCAGTACTTC. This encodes CSSTRTGRNYEQYF.

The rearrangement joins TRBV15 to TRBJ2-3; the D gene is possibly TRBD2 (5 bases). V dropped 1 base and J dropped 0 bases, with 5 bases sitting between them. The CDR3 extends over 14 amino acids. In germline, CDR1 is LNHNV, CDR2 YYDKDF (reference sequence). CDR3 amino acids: CATSRGTSTDTQYF. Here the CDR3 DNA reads TGTGCCACCAGCAGAGGGACTAGCACAGATACGCAGTATTTT.

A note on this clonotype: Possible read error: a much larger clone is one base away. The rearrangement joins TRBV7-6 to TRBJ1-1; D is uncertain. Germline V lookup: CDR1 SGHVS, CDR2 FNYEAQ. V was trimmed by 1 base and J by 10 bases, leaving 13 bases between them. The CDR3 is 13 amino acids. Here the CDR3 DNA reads TGTGCCAGCAGCTTAGGGGCTGAACAGCGAGCTTTCTTT. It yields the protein CASSLGAEQRAFF.

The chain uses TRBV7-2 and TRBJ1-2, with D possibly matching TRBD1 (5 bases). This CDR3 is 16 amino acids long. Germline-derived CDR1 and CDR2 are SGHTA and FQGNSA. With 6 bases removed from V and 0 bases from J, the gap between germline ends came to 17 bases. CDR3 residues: CASRRTPGSSNYGYTF. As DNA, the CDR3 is TGTGCCAGCAGACGTACGCCAGGGTCCTCTAACTATGGCTACACCTTC.

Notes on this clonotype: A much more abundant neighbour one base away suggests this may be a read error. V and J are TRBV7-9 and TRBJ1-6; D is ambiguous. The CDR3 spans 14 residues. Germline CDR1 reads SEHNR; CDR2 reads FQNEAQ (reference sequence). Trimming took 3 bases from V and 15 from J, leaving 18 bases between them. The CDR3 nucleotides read TGTGCCAGCAGCTTGCCGGACCCGTGTGAGGTCCTCCACTTT. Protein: CASSLPDPCEVLHF.

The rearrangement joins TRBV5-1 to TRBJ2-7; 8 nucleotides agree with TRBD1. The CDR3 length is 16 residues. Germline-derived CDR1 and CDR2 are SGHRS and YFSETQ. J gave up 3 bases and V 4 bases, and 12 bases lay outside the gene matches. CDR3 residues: CASSPSPDRGGYEQYF. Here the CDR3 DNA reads TGCGCCAGCAGCCCATCCCCCGACAGGGGAGGCTACGAGCAGTACTTC. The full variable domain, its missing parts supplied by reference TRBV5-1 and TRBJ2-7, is KAGVTQTPRYLIKTRGQQVTLSCSPISGHRSVSWYQQTPGQGLQFLFEYFSETQRNKGNFPGRFSGRQFSNSRSEMNVSTLELGDSALYLCASSPSPDRGGYEQYFGPGTRLTVT.

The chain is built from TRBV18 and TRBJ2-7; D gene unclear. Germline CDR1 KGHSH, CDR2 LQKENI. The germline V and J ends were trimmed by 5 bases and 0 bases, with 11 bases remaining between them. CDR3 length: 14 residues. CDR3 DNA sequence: TGTGCCAGCTCAAGGACCCCGAACTCCTACGAGCAGTACTTC. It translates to CASSRTPNSYEQYF.

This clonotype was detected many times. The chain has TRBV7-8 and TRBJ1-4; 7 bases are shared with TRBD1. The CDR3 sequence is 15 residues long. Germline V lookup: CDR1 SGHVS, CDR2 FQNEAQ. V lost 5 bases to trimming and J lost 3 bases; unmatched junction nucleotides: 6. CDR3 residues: CASSPLDRANEKLFF. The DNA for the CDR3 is TGTGCCAGCAGCCCTCTAGACAGGGCTAATGAAAAACTGTTTTTT. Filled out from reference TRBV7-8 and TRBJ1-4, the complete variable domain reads GAGVSQSPRYKVAKRGQDVALRCDPISGHVSLFWYQQALGQGPEFLTYFQNEAQLDKSGLPSDRFFAERPEGSVSTLKIQRTQQEDSAVYLCASSPLDRANEKLFFGSGTQLSVL.

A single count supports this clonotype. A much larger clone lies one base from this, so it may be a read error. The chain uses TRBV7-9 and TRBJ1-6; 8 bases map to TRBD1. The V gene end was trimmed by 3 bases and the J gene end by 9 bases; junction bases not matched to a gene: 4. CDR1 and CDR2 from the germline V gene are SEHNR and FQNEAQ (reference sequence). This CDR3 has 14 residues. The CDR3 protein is CASSFQGAFSPLHF. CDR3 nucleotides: TGTGCCAGCAGCTTTCAGGGGGCGTTTTCACCCCTCCACTTT. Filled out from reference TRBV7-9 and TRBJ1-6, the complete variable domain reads DTGVSQNPRHKITKRGQNVTFRCDPISEHNRLYWYRQTLGQGPEFLTYFQNEAQLEKSRLLSDRFSAERPKGSFSTLEIQRTEQGDSAMYLCASSFQGAFSPLHFGNGTRLTVT.

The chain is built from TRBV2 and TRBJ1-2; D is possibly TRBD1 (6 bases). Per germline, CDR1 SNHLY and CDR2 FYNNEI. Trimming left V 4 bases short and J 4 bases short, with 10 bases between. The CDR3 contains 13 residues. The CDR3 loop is CASSGTALYGYTF. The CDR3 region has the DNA TGTGCCAGCAGTGGGACAGCCCTCTATGGCTACACCTTC.